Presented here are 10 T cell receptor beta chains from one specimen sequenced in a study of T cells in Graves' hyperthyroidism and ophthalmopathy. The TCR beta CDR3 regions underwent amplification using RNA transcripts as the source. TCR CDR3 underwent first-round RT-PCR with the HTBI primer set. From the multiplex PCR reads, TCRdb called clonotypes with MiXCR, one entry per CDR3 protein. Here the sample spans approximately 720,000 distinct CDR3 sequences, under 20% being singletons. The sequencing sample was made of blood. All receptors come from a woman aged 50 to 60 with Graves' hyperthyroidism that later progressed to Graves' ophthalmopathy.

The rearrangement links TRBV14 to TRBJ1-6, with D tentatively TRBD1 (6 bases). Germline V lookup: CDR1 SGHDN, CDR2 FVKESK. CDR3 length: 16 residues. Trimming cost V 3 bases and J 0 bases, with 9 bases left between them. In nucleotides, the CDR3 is TGTGCCAGCAGCCAGGACAGAAGCTCCTATAATTCACCCCTCCACTTT. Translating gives CASSQDRSSYNSPLHF.

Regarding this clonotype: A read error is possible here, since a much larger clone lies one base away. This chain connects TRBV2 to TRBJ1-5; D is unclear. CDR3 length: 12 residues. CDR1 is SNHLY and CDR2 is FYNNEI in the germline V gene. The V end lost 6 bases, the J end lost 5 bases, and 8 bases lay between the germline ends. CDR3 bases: TGTGCCAGCAGGGATGTCGATCAGCCCCAGCATTTT. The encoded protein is CASRDVDQPQHF.

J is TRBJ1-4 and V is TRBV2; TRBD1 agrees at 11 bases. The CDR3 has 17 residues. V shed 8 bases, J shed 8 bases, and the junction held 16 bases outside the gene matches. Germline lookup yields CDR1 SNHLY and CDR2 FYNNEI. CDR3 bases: TGTGCCAGCCTGGACAGGGGGCCGGGACAGGGTGGGGAAAAACTGTTTTTT. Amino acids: CASLDRGPGQGGEKLFF.

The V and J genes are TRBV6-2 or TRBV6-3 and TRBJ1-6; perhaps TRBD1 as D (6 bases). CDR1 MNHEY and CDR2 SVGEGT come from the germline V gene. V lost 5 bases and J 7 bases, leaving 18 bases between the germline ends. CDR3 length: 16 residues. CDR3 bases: TGTGCCAGCAGTGACCTAAAAAGGGGGAAAAATTCACCCCTCCACTTT. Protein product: CASSDLKRGKNSPLHF.

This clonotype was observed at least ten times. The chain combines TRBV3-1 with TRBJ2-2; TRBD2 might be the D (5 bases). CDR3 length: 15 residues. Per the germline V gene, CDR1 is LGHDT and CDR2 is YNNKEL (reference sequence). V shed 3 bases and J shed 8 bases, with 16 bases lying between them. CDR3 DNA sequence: TGTGCCAGCAGCCACCAGGACCCTACGGGGGGGGAGCTGTTTTTT. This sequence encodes CASSHQDPTGGELFF.

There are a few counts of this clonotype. The CDR3 region has the DNA TGTGCCAGTAGTTTCGACCGCGAGCAGTACTTC. Its protein product is CASSFDREQYF. This chain joins TRBV19 and TRBJ2-7, with D uncertain. This CDR3 comprises 11 residues. Germline V CDR1 and CDR2: LNHDA, SQIVND (reference sequence). Trimming removed 5 bases at V and 6 bases at J, with 8 bases between.

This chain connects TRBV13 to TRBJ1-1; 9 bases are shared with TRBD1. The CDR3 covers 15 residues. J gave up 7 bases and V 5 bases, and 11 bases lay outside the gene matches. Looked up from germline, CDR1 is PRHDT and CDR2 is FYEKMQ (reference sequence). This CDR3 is CASSPPGQGLYEAFF. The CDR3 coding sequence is TGTGCCAGCAGCCCTCCGGGACAGGGATTATATGAAGCTTTCTTT.

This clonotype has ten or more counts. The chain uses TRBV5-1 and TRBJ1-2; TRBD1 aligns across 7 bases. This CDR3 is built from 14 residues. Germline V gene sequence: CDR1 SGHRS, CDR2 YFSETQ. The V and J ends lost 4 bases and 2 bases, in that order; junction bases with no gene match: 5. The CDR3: CASSHGGQNYGYTF. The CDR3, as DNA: TGCGCCAGCAGCCACGGGGGACAGAACTATGGCTACACCTTC.

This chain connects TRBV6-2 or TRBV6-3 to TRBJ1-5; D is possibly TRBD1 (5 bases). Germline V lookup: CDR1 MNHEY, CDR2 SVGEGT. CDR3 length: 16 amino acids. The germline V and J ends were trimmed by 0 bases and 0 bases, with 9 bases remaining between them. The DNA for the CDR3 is TGTGCCAGCAGTTACTCCGGGGCATATAGCAATCAGCCCCAGCATTTT. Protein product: CASSYSGAYSNQPQHF.

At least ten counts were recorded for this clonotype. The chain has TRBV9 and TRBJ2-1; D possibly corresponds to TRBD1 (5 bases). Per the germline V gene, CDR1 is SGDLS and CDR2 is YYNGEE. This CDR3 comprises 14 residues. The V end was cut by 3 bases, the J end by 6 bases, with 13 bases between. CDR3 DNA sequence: TGTGCCAGCAGCGGAGCCGGGCAGGGCAATGAGCAGTTCTTC. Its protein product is CASSGAGQGNEQFF.